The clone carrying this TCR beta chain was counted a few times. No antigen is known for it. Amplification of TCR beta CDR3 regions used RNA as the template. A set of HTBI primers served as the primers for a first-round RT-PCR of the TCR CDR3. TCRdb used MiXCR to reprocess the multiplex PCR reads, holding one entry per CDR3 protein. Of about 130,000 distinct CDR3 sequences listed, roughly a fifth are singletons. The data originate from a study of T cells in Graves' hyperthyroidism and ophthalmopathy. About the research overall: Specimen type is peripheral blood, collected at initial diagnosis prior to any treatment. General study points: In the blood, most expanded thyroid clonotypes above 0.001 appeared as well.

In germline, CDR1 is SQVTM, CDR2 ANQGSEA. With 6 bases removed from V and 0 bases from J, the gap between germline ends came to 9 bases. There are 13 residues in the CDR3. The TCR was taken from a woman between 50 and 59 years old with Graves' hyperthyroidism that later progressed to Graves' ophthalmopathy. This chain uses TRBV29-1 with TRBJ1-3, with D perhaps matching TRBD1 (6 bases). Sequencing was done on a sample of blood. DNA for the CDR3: TGCAGCGTCTGGACAGACTCTGGAAACACCATATATTTT. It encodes CSVWTDSGNTIYF.